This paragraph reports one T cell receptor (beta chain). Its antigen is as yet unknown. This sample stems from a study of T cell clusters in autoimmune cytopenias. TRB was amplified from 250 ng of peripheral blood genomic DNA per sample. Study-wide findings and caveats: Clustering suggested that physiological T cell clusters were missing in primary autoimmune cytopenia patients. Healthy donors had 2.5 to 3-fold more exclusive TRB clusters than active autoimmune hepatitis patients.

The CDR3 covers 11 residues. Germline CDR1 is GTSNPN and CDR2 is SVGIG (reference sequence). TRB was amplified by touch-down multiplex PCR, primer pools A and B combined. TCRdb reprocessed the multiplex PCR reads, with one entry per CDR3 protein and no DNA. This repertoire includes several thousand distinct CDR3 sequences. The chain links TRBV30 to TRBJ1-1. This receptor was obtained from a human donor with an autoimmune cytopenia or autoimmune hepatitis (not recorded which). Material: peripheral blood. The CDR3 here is CAIRRNTEAFF.